These 19 T cell receptor beta chains originate from one sample sequenced in a study of CXCR3-negative and CXCR3-positive naive CD8 T cells (dated by TCRdb to between 2018 and 2020). These receptors have no identified antigens. What the study reported, not specific to this receptor: Compared with CXCR3-negative naive cells, CXCR3-positive naive cells had TRB CDR3s with higher hydrophobicity (lower Kidera factor 4), lower energy, and higher strength and volume indices.

Sequencing was carried out with a NextSeq 550. The Human TCR Profiling Kit (MiLaboratory) was used to make UMI-labeled 5' RACE TRB cDNA libraries. After TCRdb reprocessed the reads, each CDR3 protein sequence was kept as one row, without DNA. This sample's table carries tens of thousands of distinct CDR3 sequences. The ten largest clones represent about 0.68% of the sample. Sequences were obtained from naive CXCR3+ CD8+ T cells from blood. The cell subset or site label on this specimen signifies: CD45RO-CCR7+CD27+CD95- naive CD8+ T cells expressing CXCR3 (TNR3+). These receptors were taken from a human donor in good health. Some clones in this sample may be carry-over from other donors' samples.

V is TRBV4-1 and J is TRBJ2-1. CDR1 is MGHRA and CDR2 is YSYEKL in the germline V gene. This CDR3 has 15 residues. CDR3 region: CASSPSRAAVFEQFF.

The chain couples TRBV28 to TRBJ2-1; TCRdb selects TRBD1, and the lack of DNA leaves this call unchecked. Germline loops: CDR1 MDHEN, CDR2 SYDVKM. The CDR3 length is 19 residues. The CDR3 loop reads CASGQGRVGSVSSYNEQFF.

The chain joins TRBV4-3 to TRBJ2-1. The CDR3 length is 15 residues. Germline V CDR1 and CDR2: LGHNA, YSLEER. CDR3 amino acids: CASSQDFQAYNEQFF.

The chain recombines TRBV7-2 with TRBJ2-7; the TRBD2 assignment by TCRdb is unverifiable without DNA. This CDR3 is built from 13 residues. Germline CDR1 reads SGHTA; CDR2 reads FQGNSA. The CDR3 reads CASSSLHGGEQYF.

The gene calls are TRBV29-1 and TRBJ2-7; lacking DNA, the TRBD2 call made by TCRdb goes unchecked. The CDR3 spans 14 residues. Germline V lookup: CDR1 SQVTM, CDR2 ANQGSEA. The CDR3 sequence: CSVVALLDTYEQYF.

CDR3 residues: CASNPIGRVYEQYF. The chain has TRBV6-9 and TRBJ2-7. The germline gives CDR1 MNHGY, CDR2 SVAAGI. This CDR3 comprises 14 residues.

The chain uses TRBV29-1 and TRBJ2-3; absent DNA, TCRdb's TRBD1 call cannot be checked. This CDR3 contains 15 residues. The germline CDR1 and CDR2 sequences are SQVTM and ANQGSEA. CDR3 region: CSVEKGGAGTDTQYF.

The genes are TRBV21-1 and TRBJ2-7. TRBV21-1 is a pseudogene segment. This CDR3 contains 13 residues. CDR3 in amino acids: CASSTLRAYEQYF.

The chain joins TRBV24-1 to TRBJ1-6. CDR1 and CDR2 (germline): KGHDR, SFDVKD. This CDR3 is built from 15 residues. The CDR3 loop is CATSDGSSYNSPLHF.

V usage is TRBV20-1 and J usage is TRBJ2-7; the TRBD2 assignment by TCRdb is unverifiable without DNA. CDR1 and CDR2 (germline): DFQATT, SNEGSKA (reference sequence). CDR3 length equals 15 residues. The CDR3: CSAGALAGGPYEQYF.

The chain uses TRBV4-2 and TRBJ1-1; with no DNA, the TCRdb D assignment of TRBD1 cannot be verified. CDR3 length equals 15 residues. Germline CDR1 reads LGHNA; CDR2 reads YNFKEQ. The CDR3 sequence: CASSSRRDSNTEAFF.

The rearrangement uses TRBV25-1 and TRBJ1-6. Germline V gene sequence: CDR1 MGHDK, CDR2 SYGVNS. This CDR3 has 14 amino acids. This chain's CDR3 is CASRNPGPQSPLHF.

The CDR3 sequence is CASSPTGGLETQYF. The rearrangement joins TRBV18 to TRBJ2-5; TCRdb outputs TRBD2, but without DNA this stays unchecked. The CDR3 totals 14 residues. Looked up from germline, CDR1 is KGHSH and CDR2 is LQKENI.

V usage is TRBV6-2 or TRBV6-3 and J usage is TRBJ2-2. Germline CDR1 and CDR2: MNHEY and SVGEGT. The CDR3 extends over 14 amino acids. CDR3 region: CASSYVTGTGELFF.

This chain's CDR3 is CASSSSGGLNEQFF. The chain recombines TRBV19 with TRBJ2-1; the TCRdb D gene call, TRBD2, has no DNA to confirm it. The germline CDR1 and CDR2 sequences are LNHDA and SQIVND (reference sequence). The CDR3 is made up of 14 amino acids. The variable domain in full, with the rest retrieved from reference TRBV19 and TRBJ2-1, is DGGITQSPKYLFRKEGQNVTLSCEQNLNHDAMYWYRQDPGQGLRLIYYSQIVNDFQKGDIAEGYSVSREKKESFPLTVTSAQKNPTAFYLCASSSSGGLNEQFFGPGTRLTVL.

CDR3 sequence reads: CASSQGAGGLMSSYNEQFF. The V call is TRBV7-6, the J call TRBJ2-1; the D call of TRBD2 rests on TCRdb alone, since no DNA is present to check it. The CDR3 sequence is 19 residues long. Germline V CDR1 and CDR2: SGHVS, FNYEAQ. The full variable domain, its missing parts supplied by reference TRBV7-6 and TRBJ2-1, is GAGVSQSPRYKVTKRGQDVALRCDPISGHVSLYWYRQALGQGPEFLTYFNYEAQQDKSGLPNDRFSAERPEGSISTLTIQRTEQRDSAMYRCASSQGAGGLMSSYNEQFFGPGTRLTVL.

The CDR3 here is CASSLDLAGGPNEQFF. The chain has TRBV7-6 and TRBJ2-1; TCRdb names TRBD2, which stays unverified in the absence of DNA. Germline CDR1 and CDR2: SGHVS and FNYEAQ. The CDR3 runs 16 residues.

V gene TRBV7-6 combines with J gene TRBJ2-1. Germline CDR1 is SGHVS and CDR2 is FNYEAQ. CDR3 length: 12 amino acids. CDR3 sequence: CASSLIGNEQFF.

The chain uses TRBV7-9 and TRBJ2-5. The CDR3 totals 15 residues. Germline values: CDR1 SEHNR, CDR2 FQNEAQ (reference sequence). The CDR3: CASSSIQLIQETQYF.